The entry below gives a single T cell receptor (beta chain) sequence along with its context. Antigen: not known. These data originate in a study of T cells in localized non-small cell lung cancer. Study-level points and caveats: For the top 100 tumor clones, a median about 60 also appeared in adjacent lung.

Trimming at V came to 3 bases and at J to 6 bases, leaving 6 bases not matched to a gene. The CDR3 loop spans 15 amino acids. Germline V CDR1 and CDR2: MNHNS, SASEGT. Here immunoSEQ multiplex PCR was the method, and the copy in TCRdb shows in-frame clones only, minus some. The data show approximately 34,000 clones, just over 90% seen once. The V gene is TRBV6-1, the J gene TRBJ1-3; TRBD1 aligns across 9 bases. This specimen was peripheral blood, taken before any cancer treatment. This receptor was identified in a female donor over 55 with stage I lung adenocarcinoma. CDR3 in DNA: TGTGCCAGCAGTGACTCTTGGACAGGGGCAAACACCATATATTTT. This codes for CASSDSWTGANTIYF.